Given below is one T cell receptor beta chain in context. The sample is drawn from a study of T cell responses to AZD1222 COVID-19 vaccine. The length of the CDR3 is 15 residues. CDR1 KGHSH and CDR2 LQKENI come from the germline V gene. V shed 6 bases, J shed 1 base, and the junction held 5 bases outside the gene matches. Repertoires were generated with immunoSEQ multiplex PCR, while TCRdb's copy carries only in-frame clones and drops some. The sample lists roughly 140,000 clones, 91% occurring once. The material sequenced was peripheral blood, taken on day 0 of AZD1222 vaccination. The receptor comes from an adult in good health. This sequence joins TRBV18 and TRBJ2-2; 7 bases fit TRBD1. CDR3 DNA: TGTGCCAGCTCCCCCGGACAGGAGAACACCGGGGAGCTGTTTTTT. As protein: CASSPGQENTGELFF.